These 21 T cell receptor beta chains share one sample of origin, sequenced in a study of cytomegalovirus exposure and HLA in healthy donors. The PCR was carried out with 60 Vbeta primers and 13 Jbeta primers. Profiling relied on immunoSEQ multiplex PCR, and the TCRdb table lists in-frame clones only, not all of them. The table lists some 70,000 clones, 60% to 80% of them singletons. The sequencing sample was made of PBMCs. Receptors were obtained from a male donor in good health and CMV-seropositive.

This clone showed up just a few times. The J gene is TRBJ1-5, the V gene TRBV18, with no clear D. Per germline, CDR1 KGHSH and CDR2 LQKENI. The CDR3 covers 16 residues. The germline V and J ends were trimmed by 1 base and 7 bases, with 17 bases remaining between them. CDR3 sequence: CASSPQMSGGRQPQHF. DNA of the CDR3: TGTGCCAGCTCACCACAGATGTCCGGAGGAAGGCAGCCCCAGCATTTT.

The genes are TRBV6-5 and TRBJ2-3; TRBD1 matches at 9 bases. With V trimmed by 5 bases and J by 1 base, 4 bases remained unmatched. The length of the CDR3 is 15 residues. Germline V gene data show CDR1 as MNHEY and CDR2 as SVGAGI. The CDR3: CASSLTGGGTDTQYF. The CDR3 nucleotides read TGTGCCAGCAGTCTTACAGGGGGCGGCACAGATACGCAGTATTTT.

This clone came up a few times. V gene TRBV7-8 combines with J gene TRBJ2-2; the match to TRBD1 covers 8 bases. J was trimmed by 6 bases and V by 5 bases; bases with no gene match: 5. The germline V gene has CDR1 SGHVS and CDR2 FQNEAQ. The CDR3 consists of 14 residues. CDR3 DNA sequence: TGTGCCAGCAGCCTTGAGACAGGGGCCGGGGAGCTGTTTTTT. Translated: CASSLETGAGELFF.

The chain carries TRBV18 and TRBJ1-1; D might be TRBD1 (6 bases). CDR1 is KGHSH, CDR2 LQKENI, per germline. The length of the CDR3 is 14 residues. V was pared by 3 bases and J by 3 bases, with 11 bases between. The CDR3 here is CASSPNRADTEAFF. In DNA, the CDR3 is TGTGCCAGCTCACCTAACAGGGCCGACACTGAAGCTTTCTTT.

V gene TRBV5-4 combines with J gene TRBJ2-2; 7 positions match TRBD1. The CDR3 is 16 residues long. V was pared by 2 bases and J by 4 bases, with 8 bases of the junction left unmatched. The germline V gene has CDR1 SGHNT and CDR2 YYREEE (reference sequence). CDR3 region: CASSFSVTGSTGELFF. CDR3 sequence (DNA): TGTGCCAGCAGCTTCTCTGTGACAGGGAGCACCGGGGAGCTGTTTTTT.

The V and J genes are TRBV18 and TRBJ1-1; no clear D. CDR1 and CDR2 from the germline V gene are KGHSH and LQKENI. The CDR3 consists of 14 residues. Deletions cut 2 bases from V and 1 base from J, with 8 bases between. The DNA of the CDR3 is TGTGCCAGCTCACCATTCTCCGGGAACACTGAAGCTTTCTTT. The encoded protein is CASSPFSGNTEAFF.

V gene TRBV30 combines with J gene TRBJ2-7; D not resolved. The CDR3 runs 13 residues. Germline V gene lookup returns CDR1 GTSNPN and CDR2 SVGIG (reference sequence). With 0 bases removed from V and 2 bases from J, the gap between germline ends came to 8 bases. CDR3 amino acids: CAWSVSQAYEQYF. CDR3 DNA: TGTGCCTGGAGTGTGAGCCAGGCCTACGAGCAGTACTTC.

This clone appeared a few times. DNA of the CDR3: TGTGCCAGCAGAGGGCGGGGAAACTCCTACGAGCAGTACTTC. Amino acids: CASRGRGNSYEQYF. This rearrangement joins TRBV7-2 to TRBJ2-7; a weak D match, TRBD2 (6 bases). This CDR3 has 14 residues. Trimming cost V 6 bases and J 0 bases, with 12 bases left between them. Germline CDR1 is SGHTA and CDR2 is FQGNSA. Full variable domain (outside the CDR3, taken from reference TRBV7-2 and TRBJ2-7): GAGVSQSPSNKVTEKGKDVELRCDPISGHTALYWYRQSLGQGLEFLIYFQGNSAPDKSGLPSDRFSAERTGGSVSTLTIQRTQQEDSAVYLCASRGRGNSYEQYFGPGTRLTVT.

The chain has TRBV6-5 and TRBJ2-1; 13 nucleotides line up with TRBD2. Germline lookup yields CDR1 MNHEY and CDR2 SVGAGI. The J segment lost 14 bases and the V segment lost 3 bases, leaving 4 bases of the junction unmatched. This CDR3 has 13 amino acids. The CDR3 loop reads CASSYGLAGAKFF. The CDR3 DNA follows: TGTGCCAGCAGTTATGGACTAGCGGGGGCCAAGTTCTTC.

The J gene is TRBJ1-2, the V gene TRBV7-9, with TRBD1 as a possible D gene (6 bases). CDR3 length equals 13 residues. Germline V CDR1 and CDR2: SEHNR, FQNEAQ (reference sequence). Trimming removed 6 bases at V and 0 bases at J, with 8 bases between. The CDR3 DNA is TGTGCCAGCAGAACAGGGACTAACTATGGCTACACCTTC. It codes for CASRTGTNYGYTF.

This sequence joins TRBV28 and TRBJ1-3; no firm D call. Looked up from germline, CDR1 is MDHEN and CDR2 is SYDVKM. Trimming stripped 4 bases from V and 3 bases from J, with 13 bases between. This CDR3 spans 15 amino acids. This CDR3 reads CASSSADGVGNTIYF. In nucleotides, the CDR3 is TGTGCCAGCAGTTCGGCCGACGGGGTTGGAAACACCATATATTTT.

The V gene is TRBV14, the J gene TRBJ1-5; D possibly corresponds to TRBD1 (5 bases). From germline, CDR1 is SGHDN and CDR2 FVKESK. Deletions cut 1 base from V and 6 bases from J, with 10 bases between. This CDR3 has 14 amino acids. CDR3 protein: CASSQGGGFQPQHF. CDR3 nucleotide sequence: TGTGCCAGCAGCCAAGGTGGGGGGTTTCAGCCCCAGCATTTT.

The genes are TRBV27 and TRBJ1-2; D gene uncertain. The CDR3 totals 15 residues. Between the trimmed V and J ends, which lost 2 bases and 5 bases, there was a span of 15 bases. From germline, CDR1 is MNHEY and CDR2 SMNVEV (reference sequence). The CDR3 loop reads CASSLGRPSRYGYTF. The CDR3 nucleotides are TGTGCCAGCAGTTTAGGCAGGCCAAGCAGGTATGGCTACACCTTC.

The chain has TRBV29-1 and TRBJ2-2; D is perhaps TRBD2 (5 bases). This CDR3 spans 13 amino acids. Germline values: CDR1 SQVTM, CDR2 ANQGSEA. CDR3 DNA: TGCAGTGGAATCTGGGGAGTCACCGGGGAGCTGTTTTTT. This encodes CSGIWGVTGELFF.

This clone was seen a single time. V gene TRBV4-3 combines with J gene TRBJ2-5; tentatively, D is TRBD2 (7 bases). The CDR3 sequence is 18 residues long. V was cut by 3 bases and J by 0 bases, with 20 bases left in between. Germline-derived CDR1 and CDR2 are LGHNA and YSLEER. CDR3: CASSQEELGGHYQETQYF. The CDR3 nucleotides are TGCGCCAGCAGCCAGGAGGAATTGGGGGGGCATTACCAAGAGACCCAGTACTTC.

The CDR3 spells CASSLVNYGYTF. In DNA form, the CDR3 reads TGTGCCAGCAGCTTAGTAAACTATGGCTACACCTTC. The chain joins TRBV7-9 to TRBJ1-2; D is unresolved. CDR3 length: 12 amino acids. Germline assignment: CDR1 SEHNR and CDR2 FQNEAQ (reference sequence). V shed 1 base and J shed 2 bases, with 2 bases lying between them.

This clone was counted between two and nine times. CDR3 loop: CASSFRQGYNSPLHF. The CDR3 nucleotides read TGTGCCAGCAGCTTTCGACAGGGTTATAATTCACCCCTCCACTTT. The V gene is TRBV7-8, the J gene TRBJ1-6, with 7 bases matching TRBD1. Germline CDR1 reads SGHVS; CDR2 reads FQNEAQ. This CDR3 comprises 15 residues. V was pared by 3 bases and J by 4 bases, with 3 bases of the junction left unmatched. Full variable domain (outside the CDR3, taken from reference TRBV7-8 and TRBJ1-6): GAGVSQSPRYKVAKRGQDVALRCDPISGHVSLFWYQQALGQGPEFLTYFQNEAQLDKSGLPSDRFFAERPEGSVSTLKIQRTQQEDSAVYLCASSFRQGYNSPLHFGNGTRLTVT.

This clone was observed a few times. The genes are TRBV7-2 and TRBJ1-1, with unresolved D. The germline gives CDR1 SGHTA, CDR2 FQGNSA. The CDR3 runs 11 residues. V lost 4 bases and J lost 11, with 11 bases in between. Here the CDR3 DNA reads TGTGCCAGCAGCTCTAGCCTGCAGGCTTTCTTT. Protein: CASSSSLQAFF.

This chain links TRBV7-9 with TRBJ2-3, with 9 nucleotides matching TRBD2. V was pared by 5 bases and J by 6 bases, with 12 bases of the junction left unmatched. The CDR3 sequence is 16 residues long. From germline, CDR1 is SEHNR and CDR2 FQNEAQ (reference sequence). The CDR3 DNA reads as TGTGCCAGCAGCATGGGCGGGGGGGCGTCATCGGATACGCAGTATTTT. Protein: CASSMGGGASSDTQYF.

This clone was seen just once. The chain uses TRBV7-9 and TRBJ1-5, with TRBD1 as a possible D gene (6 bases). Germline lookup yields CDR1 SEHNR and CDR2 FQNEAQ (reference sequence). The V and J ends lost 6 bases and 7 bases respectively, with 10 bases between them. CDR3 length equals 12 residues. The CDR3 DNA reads TGTGCCAGCAGTCTCGGACAGCAGCCCCAGCATTTT. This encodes CASSLGQQPQHF.

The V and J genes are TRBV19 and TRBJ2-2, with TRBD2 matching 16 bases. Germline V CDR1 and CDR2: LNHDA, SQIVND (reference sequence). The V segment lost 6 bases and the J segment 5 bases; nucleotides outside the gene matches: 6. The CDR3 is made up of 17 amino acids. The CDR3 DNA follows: TGTGCCAGTAGCGGGACTAGCGGGGGGGCCGGAACCGGGGAGCTGTTTTTT. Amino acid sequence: CASSGTSGGAGTGELFF.